Shown below are 16 T cell receptor beta chains from a single sample sequenced in a study of neurological immune-mediated disorders (dated by TCRdb to between 2018 and 2021). Library generation was performed with 5' RACE. Sequencing was performed on an Illumina HiSeq 2500. TCRdb ran its own pipeline on the public reads, namely fastp trimming at Q25 and MiXCR clone calling, and kept in-frame beta chains. Every entry covers one CDR3 protein and lists the most common genes and DNA from its rows. Recorded for this sample are 55,000 to 75,000 distinct CDR3 sequences; 4% to 6% of them occurred a single time. 2.8% of the sample is taken by the ten largest. Sequencing used PBMCs. These receptors were obtained from a woman in her twenties or thirties with multiple sclerosis.

The J gene is TRBJ1-4, the V gene TRBV3-1; the D is unclear. This CDR3 has 15 residues. The V gene lost 1 base and the J gene lost 1 base, with 7 bases spanning the gap. Germline loops: CDR1 LGHDT, CDR2 YNNKEL (reference sequence). This chain's CDR3 is CASSQGYVTNEKLFF. The CDR3 DNA follows: TGTGCCAGCAGCCAAGGGTATGTAACTAATGAAAAACTGTTTTTT.

This clonotype was seen ten or more times. V is TRBV7-2 and J is TRBJ2-3; D is unresolved. The CDR3 runs 14 residues. Looked up from germline, CDR1 is SGHTA and CDR2 is FQGNSA. V dropped 6 bases and J dropped 6 bases, with 16 bases sitting between them. CDR3 in DNA: TGTGCCAGCAGTCCCCAGCAGAAGGTGGATACGCAGTATTTT. It is translated as CASSPQQKVDTQYF.

This clonotype was recorded many times. CDR3 in DNA: TGTGCCAGCAGCCAAGATATAGGGGCTAGCAGCTCGGAGACCCAGTACTTC. This gives the protein CASSQDIGASSSETQYF. The genes are TRBV3-1 and TRBJ2-5, with D tentatively TRBD1 or TRBD2 (5 bases each). CDR1 and CDR2 (germline): LGHDT, YNNKEL (reference sequence). V dropped 0 bases and J dropped 5 bases, with 19 bases sitting between them. The CDR3 has 17 amino acids.

This clonotype was seen at least ten times. The chain carries TRBV20-1 and TRBJ2-7, with TRBD2 matching 11 bases. This CDR3 is 19 amino acids long. V lost 5 bases to trimming and J lost 0 bases; unmatched junction nucleotides: 18. Germline loops: CDR1 DFQATT, CDR2 SNEGSKA (reference sequence). The CDR3 sequence is CSALPLTSGGPRISYEQYF. The CDR3 DNA follows: TGCAGTGCTTTGCCGCTAACTAGCGGGGGCCCTAGAATCTCCTACGAGCAGTACTTC.

This clonotype was seen at least ten times. The V and J genes are TRBV20-1 and TRBJ2-7; 7 bases are a match to TRBD1. V lost 0 bases, J lost 0 bases, and 5 bases stayed unmatched. Germline values: CDR1 DFQATT, CDR2 SNEGSKA (reference sequence). The CDR3 totals 15 residues. The DNA for the CDR3 is TGCAGTGCTAGAGATCCCAGGGGGATCTCCTACGAGCAGTACTTC. It translates to CSARDPRGISYEQYF.

At least ten counts were recorded for this clonotype. J is TRBJ2-1 and V is TRBV5-1; either TRBD1 or TRBD2 may supply D (5 bases each). Looked up from germline, CDR1 is SGHRS and CDR2 is YFSETQ. Trimming shortened V by 4 bases and J by 10 bases, and 21 bases separated the two germline ends. The CDR3 totals 15 residues. The CDR3 protein is CASSLLHGALMEQFF. CDR3 bases: TGCGCCAGCAGCCTTCTTCACGGGGCTCTTATGGAGCAGTTCTTC.

Only a few counts were recorded for this clonotype. The chain recombines TRBV9 with TRBJ2-1; possibly TRBD1 for D (5 bases). The CDR3 totals 13 residues. Trimming removed 0 bases from V and 4 bases from J, with 5 bases in between. CDR1 and CDR2 from the germline V gene are SGDLS and YYNGEE. The CDR3 nucleotides read TGTGCCAGCAGCGTAGACAGGTACAATGAGCAGTTCTTC. Its translation is CASSVDRYNEQFF.

Ten or more counts support this clonotype. The V call is TRBV12-3 or TRBV12-4, the J call TRBJ1-2; D is perhaps TRBD1 (6 bases). The V and J ends lost 3 bases and 5 bases respectively, with 16 bases between them. The CDR3 runs to 15 residues. The CDR3 nucleotides are TGTGCCAGCAGTTTTAGGCGGGACACAGTGTATGGCTACACCTTC. This codes for CASSFRRDTVYGYTF.

This clonotype was recorded at least ten times. This chain uses TRBV7-8 with TRBJ2-3; 8 bases map to TRBD2. CDR3 length: 16 residues. Unmatched junction bases numbered 3, after V lost 0 bases and J lost 1 base. Germline CDR1 reads SGHVS; CDR2 reads FQNEAQ. CDR3: CASSLALRGGTDTQYF. CDR3 in DNA: TGTGCCAGCAGCTTAGCGTTGCGGGGGGGCACAGATACGCAGTATTTT. The full variable domain, in which reference TRBV7-8 and TRBJ2-3 provide the parts outside the CDR3, is GAGVSQSPRYKVAKRGQDVALRCDPISGHVSLFWYQQALGQGPEFLTYFQNEAQLDKSGLPSDRFFAERPEGSVSTLKIQRTQQEDSAVYLCASSLALRGGTDTQYFGPGTRLTVL.

There are a few counts of this clonotype. The CDR3 loop is CASSQRGQGANSNQPQHF. CDR3 bases: TGTGCCAGCAGCCAGAGGGGACAGGGGGCTAATAGCAATCAGCCCCAGCATTTT. V and J are TRBV6-5 and TRBJ1-5, with 12 positions matching TRBD1. J gave up 0 bases and V 6 bases, and 9 bases lay outside the gene matches. The CDR3 is made up of 18 amino acids. Germline-derived CDR1 and CDR2 are MNHEY and SVGAGI.

This clonotype was counted between two and nine times. CDR3 amino acids: CASSEFRLAGGETQYF. Written as DNA, the CDR3 is TGTGCCAGCAGTGAGTTTCGTCTAGCGGGGGGAGAGACCCAGTACTTC. V gene TRBV2 combines with J gene TRBJ2-5, with TRBD2 matching 11 bases. Unmatched junction bases numbered 7, after V lost 3 bases and J lost 4 bases. Germline-derived CDR1 and CDR2 are SNHLY and FYNNEI. CDR3 length: 16 amino acids.

There are many counts of this clonotype. The V and J genes are TRBV10-2 and TRBJ1-2; D remains ambiguous. V dropped 1 base and J dropped 4 bases, with 10 bases sitting between them. CDR1 is WSHSY and CDR2 is SAAADI in the germline V gene. CDR3 length: 14 residues. CDR3 sequence: CASSEWKVTYGYTF. CDR3 coding DNA: TGCGCCAGCAGTGAGTGGAAGGTAACCTATGGCTACACCTTC.

Turning to this clonotype: With a much larger clone just one base away, this may be a read error. The V and J genes are TRBV5-6 and TRBJ2-1; D is possibly TRBD2 (7 bases). V gave up 5 bases and J gave up 0 bases, with 12 bases separating them. The CDR3 is 15 residues long. Germline V gene lookup returns CDR1 SGHDT and CDR2 YYEEEE. The CDR3 bases are TGTGCCAGCAGTCGGGGGGCGAACTCCTACAATGAGCAGTTCTTC. This encodes CASSRGANSYNEQFF.

The sample holds many counts of this clonotype. The chain combines TRBV12-3 or TRBV12-4 with TRBJ1-4; D uncertain. This CDR3 has 14 amino acids. V was pared by 2 bases and J by 5 bases, with 9 bases between. In DNA form, the CDR3 reads TGTGCCAGCAGTTTAAGGTTCGGGAATGAAAAACTGTTTTTT. This translates into CASSLRFGNEKLFF.

This clonotype was detected many times. The rearrangement uses TRBV29-1 and TRBJ1-5; unclear D gene. From germline, CDR1 is SQVTM and CDR2 ANQGSEA. Deletions cut 4 bases from V and 2 bases from J, with 6 bases between. There are 12 residues in the CDR3. For the CDR3, the DNA is TGCAGCGTTGGTTACCGCAATCAGCCCCAGCATTTT. This translates into CSVGYRNQPQHF.

The sample holds many counts of this clonotype. The V gene is TRBV4-1, the J gene TRBJ2-3; 9 bases fit TRBD2. Germline V gene sequence: CDR1 MGHRA, CDR2 YSYEKL. Losses at the gene ends were 0 bases for V and 3 bases for J; bases not matched to a gene: 7. The CDR3 is made up of 17 amino acids. The CDR3: CASSQDGGGARTDTQYF. CDR3 DNA sequence: TGCGCCAGCAGCCAAGACGGCGGGGGGGCAAGGACAGATACGCAGTATTTT.